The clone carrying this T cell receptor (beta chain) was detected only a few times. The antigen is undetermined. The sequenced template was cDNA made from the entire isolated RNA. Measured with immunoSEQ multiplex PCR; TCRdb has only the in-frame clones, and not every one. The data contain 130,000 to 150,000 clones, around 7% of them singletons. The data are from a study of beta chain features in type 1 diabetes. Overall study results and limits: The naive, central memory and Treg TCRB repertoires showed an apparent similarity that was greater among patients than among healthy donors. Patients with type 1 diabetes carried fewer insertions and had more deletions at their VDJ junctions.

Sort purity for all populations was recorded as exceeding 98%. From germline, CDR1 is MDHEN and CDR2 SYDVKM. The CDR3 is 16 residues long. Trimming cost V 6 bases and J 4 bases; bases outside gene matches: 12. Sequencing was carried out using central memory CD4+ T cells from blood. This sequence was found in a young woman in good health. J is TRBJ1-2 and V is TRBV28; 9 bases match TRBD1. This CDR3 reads CASSSQQGARPYGYTF. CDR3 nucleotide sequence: TGTGCCAGCAGCTCCCAACAGGGGGCGCGTCCCTATGGCTACACCTTC.